This TCR beta chain was captured by sequencing in a study of T cell repertoires in cytomegalovirus infection. Overall study: As its CMV epitopes, the study selected recently identified HLA-C-restricted and well-studied HLA-B-restricted targets.

This clonotype was seen at least ten times. Its antigen is still unknown. The CDR3 consists of 13 residues. CDR1 and CDR2 from the germline V gene are LNHNV and YYDKDF (reference sequence). The V segment lost 1 base and the J segment 10 bases; nucleotides outside the gene matches: 4. TCRdb re-analysed the reads in MiXCR, keeping a single row per CDR3 protein. Of 450,000 to 650,000 distinct CDR3 sequences in the sample, around two fifths are singletons; the top ten hold 48%. Broader study findings: Carriers of CMV and the relevant HLA type were discriminated by public TCR beta frequency.

This sequence was found in a human donor in good health (CMV status not recorded). Some clones in this sample may be carry-over from other donors' samples. This chain uses TRBV15 with TRBJ2-1, with 7 bases identical to TRBD2. The sample here was cultured PBMCs, taken from culture after CMV antigen stimulation. The CDR3 DNA sequence: TGTGCCACCAGCAGAGTGGCGGGAGAAGAGCAGTTCTTC. The encoded protein is CATSRVAGEEQFF.